The source of this T cell receptor (beta chain) is a study of spatial heterogeneity in lung cancer. At the level of the study: The mean occurrence of each unique TCR and UMI combination in raw reads exceeded 9.5.

The CDR3 totals 14 residues. Per the germline V gene, CDR1 is ENHRY and CDR2 is SYGVKD. V lost 7 bases and J lost 4; bases outside the gene matches: 6. All TCR cDNA molecules were individually tagged with a unique molecular identifier. TCRdb passed the 5' RACE reads through MiXCR, listing each CDR3 protein once. The sample yields approximately 7,200 distinct CDR3 sequences, 5.4% seen once. This clonotype rates as medium-sized. Time point described: sample taken at primary tumor resection. Unsorted whole RNA samples from tumor, nontumor lung or frozen PBMC were sequenced. The donor population consisted of approximately 68 patients with untreated, early-stage non-small cell lung cancer.

The TCR sequence derives from a female donor with early-stage non-small cell lung cancer. V gene TRBV10-3 combines with J gene TRBJ2-1; 8 positions match TRBD2. The sequencing used normal lung tissue next to the tumor, collected at surgery. DNA of the CDR3: TGTGCCATCAAAGACACTAGCGGATACAATGAGCAGTTCTTC. Translated: CAIKDTSGYNEQFF.